This T cell receptor (beta chain) was sequenced during a study of T cells in Graves' hyperthyroidism and ophthalmopathy. Amplification yielded TCR beta CDR3 regions, with RNA transcripts as the source. Using the HTBI primer set, a first-round RT-PCR was run on the TCR CDR3. From the multiplex PCR reads, TCRdb called clonotypes with MiXCR, one entry per CDR3 protein. The data show about 380,000 distinct CDR3 sequences, approximately 12% seen once. CDR1 and CDR2 from the germline V gene are SGHVS and FNYEAQ. There are 14 residues in the CDR3. With V trimmed by 1 base and J by 6 bases, 1 base remained unmatched.

V and J are TRBV7-6 and TRBJ2-3; 10 bases agree with TRBD1. The sequenced sample consisted of blood. The origin of this receptor is a young man with Graves' hyperthyroidism that later progressed to Graves' ophthalmopathy. CDR3 protein: CASSLEGQGDTQYF. As DNA, the CDR3 is TGTGCCAGCAGCTTAGAGGGACAGGGGGATACGCAGTATTTT.